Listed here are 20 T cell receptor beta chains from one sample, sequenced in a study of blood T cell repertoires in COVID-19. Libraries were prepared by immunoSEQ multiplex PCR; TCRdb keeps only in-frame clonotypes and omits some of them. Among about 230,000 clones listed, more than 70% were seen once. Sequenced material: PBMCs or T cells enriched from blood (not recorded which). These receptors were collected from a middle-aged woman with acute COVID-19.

DNA for the CDR3: TGTGCCAGCAGCTTGGAACAGGGGTTTTCGAGCACCGGGGAGCTGTTTTTT. Translated, it gives CASSLEQGFSSTGELFF. The chain joins TRBV5-4 to TRBJ2-2; 7 positions match TRBD1. The CDR3 is made up of 17 amino acids. J gave up 4 bases and V 0 bases, and 9 bases lay outside the gene matches. CDR1 and CDR2 (germline): SGHNT, YYREEE (reference sequence).

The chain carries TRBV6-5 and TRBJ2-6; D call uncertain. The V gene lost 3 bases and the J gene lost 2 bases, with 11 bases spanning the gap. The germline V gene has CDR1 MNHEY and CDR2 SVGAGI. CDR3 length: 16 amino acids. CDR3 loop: CASSYSGATGANVLTF. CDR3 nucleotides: TGTGCCAGCAGTTATTCCGGAGCAACTGGGGCCAACGTCCTGACTTTC.

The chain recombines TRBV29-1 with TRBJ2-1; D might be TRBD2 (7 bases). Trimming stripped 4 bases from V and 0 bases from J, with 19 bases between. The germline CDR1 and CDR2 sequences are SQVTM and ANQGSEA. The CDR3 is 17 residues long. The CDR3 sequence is CSVGGGDHLSSYNEQFF. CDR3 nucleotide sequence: TGCAGCGTTGGGGGGGGCGACCACCTGAGCTCCTACAATGAGCAGTTCTTC.

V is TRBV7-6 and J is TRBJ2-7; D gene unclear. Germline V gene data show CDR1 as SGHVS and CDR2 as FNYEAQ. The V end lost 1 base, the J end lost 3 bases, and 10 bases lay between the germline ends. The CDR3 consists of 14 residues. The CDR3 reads CASSLGPSSYEQYF. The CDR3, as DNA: TGTGCCAGCAGCTTAGGGCCATCCAGCTACGAGCAGTACTTC. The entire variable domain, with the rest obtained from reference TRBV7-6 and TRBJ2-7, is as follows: GAGVSQSPRYKVTKRGQDVALRCDPISGHVSLYWYRQALGQGPEFLTYFNYEAQQDKSGLPNDRFSAERPEGSISTLTIQRTEQRDSAMYRCASSLGPSSYEQYFGPGTRLTVT.

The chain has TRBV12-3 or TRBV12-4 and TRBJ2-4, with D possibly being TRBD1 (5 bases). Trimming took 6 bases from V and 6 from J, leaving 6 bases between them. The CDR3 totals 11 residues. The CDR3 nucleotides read TGTGCCAGCAGCCAGGGAAACATTCAGTACTTC. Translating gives CASSQGNIQYF.

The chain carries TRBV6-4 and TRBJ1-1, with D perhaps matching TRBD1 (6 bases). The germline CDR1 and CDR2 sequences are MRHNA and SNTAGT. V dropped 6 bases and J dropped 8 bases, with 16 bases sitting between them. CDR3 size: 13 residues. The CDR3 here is CASSQTDQGEAFF. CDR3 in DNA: TGTGCCAGCAGCCAGACAGACCAGGGGGAAGCTTTCTTT.

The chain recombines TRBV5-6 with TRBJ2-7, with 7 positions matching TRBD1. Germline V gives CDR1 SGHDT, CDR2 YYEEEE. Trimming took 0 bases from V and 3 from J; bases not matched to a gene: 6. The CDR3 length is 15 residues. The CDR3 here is CASSLGGTAGYEQYV. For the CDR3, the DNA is TGTGCCAGCAGCTTGGGGGGGACAGCAGGCTACGAGCAGTACGTC.

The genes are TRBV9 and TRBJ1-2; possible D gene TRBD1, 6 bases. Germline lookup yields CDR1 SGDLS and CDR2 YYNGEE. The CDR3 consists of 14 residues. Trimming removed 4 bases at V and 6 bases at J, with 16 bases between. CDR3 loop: CASSLAGTFDGYTF. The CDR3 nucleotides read TGTGCCAGCAGCTTAGCCGGGACATTTGATGGCTACACCTTC. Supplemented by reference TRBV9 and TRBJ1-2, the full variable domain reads DSGVTQTPKHLITATGQRVTLRCSPRSGDLSVYWYQQSLDQGLQFLIQYYNGEERAKGNILERFSAQQFPDLHSELNLSSLELGDSALYFCASSLAGTFDGYTFGSGTRLTVV.

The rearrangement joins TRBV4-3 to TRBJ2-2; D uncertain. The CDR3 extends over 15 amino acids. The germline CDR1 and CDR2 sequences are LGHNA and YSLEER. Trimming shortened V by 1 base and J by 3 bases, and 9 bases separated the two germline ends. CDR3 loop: CASSQVVLDTGELFF. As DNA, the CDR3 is TGCGCCAGCAGCCAAGTTGTCCTAGACACCGGGGAGCTGTTTTTT.

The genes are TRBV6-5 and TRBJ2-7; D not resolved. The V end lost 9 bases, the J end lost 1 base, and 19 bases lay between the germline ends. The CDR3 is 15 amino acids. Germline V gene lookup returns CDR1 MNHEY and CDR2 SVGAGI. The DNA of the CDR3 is TGTGCCAGTGTCCGTGGTGGTAGCTTGTCCTACGAGCAGTACTTC. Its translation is CASVRGGSLSYEQYF.

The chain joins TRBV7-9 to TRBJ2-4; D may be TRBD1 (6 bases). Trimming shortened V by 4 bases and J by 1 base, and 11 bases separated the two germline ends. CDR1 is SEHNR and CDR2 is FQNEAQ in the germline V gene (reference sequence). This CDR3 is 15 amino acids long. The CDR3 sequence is CASSSRQGAKNIQYF. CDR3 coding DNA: TGTGCCAGCAGCTCCCGGCAGGGGGCCAAAAACATTCAGTACTTC. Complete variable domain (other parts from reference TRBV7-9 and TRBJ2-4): DTGVSQNPRHKITKRGQNVTFRCDPISEHNRLYWYRQTLGQGPEFLTYFQNEAQLEKSRLLSDRFSAERPKGSFSTLEIQRTEQGDSAMYLCASSSRQGAKNIQYFGAGTRLSVL.

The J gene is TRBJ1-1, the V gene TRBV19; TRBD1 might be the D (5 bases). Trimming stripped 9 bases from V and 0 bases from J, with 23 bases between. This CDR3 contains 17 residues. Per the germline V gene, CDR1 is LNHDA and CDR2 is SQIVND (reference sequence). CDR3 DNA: TGTGCCAGCATGCGCGGGGCCGACCTCCTTATGAACACTGAAGCTTTCTTT. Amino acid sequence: CASMRGADLLMNTEAFF.

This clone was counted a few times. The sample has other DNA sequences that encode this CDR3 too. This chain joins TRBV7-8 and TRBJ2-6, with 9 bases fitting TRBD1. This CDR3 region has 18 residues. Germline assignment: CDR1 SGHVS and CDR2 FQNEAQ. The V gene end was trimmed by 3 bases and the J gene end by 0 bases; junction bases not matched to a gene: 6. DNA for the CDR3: TGTGCCAGCAGCTTGAGGGACAGGGTCCTCTCTGGGGCCAACGTCCTGACTTTC. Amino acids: CASSLRDRVLSGANVLTF.

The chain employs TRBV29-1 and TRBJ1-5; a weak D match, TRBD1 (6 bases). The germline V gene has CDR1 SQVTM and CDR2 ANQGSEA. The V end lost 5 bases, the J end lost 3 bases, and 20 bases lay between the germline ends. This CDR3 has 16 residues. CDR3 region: CSVSYGQLSFNQPQHF. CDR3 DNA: TGCAGCGTTAGTTATGGACAGCTAAGTTTCAATCAGCCCCAGCATTTT.

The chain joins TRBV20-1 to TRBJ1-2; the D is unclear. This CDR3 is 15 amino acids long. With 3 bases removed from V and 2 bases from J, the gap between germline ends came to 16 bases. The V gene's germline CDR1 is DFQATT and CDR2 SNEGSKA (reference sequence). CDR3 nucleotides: TGCAGTGCTAGTGGCCAGTTGATTCGAAACTATGGCTACACCTTC. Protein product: CSASGQLIRNYGYTF.

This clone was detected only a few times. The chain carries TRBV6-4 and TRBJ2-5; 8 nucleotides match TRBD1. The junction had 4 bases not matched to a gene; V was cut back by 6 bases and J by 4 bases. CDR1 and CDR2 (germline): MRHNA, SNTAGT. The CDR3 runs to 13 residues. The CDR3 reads CASSRDRGETQYF. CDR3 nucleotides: TGTGCCAGCAGCCGTGACAGGGGAGAGACCCAGTACTTC.

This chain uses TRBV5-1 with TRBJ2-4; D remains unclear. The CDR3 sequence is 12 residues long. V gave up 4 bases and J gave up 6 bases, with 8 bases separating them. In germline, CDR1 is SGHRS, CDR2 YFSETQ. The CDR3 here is CASSNAANIQYF. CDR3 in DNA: TGCGCCAGCAGCAATGCGGCAAACATTCAGTACTTC.

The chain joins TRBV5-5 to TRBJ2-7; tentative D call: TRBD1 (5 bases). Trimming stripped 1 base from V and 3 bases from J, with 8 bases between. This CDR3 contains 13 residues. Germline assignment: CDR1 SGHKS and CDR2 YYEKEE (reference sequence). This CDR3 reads CASSLQGIYEQYV. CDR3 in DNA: TGTGCCAGCAGCTTGCAGGGCATCTACGAGCAGTACGTC.

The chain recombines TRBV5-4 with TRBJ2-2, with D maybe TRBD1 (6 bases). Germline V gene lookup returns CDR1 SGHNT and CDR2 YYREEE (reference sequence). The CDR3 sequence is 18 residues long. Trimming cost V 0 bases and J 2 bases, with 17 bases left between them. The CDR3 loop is CASSLVKIGRGNTGELFF. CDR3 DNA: TGTGCCAGCAGCTTGGTAAAGATCGGCAGGGGAAACACCGGGGAGCTGTTTTTT.

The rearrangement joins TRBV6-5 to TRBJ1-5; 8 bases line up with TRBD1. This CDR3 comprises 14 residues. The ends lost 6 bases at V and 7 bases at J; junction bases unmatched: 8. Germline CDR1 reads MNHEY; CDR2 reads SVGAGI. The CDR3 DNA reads TGTGCCAGCAGCTCGACAGGGGTTCGACAGCCCCAGCATTTT. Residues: CASSSTGVRQPQHF.